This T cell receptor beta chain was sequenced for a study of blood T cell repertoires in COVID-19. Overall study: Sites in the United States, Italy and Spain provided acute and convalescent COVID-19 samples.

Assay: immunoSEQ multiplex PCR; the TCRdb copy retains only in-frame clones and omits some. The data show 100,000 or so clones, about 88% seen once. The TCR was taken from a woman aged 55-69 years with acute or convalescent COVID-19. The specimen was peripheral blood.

For the CDR3, the DNA is TGTGCCACCAGCAGAGAAGTCCCGAGCTCCTACAATGAGCAGTTCTTC. This encodes CATSREVPSSYNEQFF. The V and J genes are TRBV15 and TRBJ2-1; D remains unclear. Trimming shortened V by 0 bases and J by 0 bases, and 9 bases separated the two germline ends. Germline CDR1 reads LNHNV; CDR2 reads YYDKDF (reference sequence). This CDR3 is built from 16 residues. Full variable domain (remainder filled in from reference TRBV15 and TRBJ2-1): DAMVIQNPRYQVTQFGKPVTLSCSQTLNHNVMYWYQQKSSQAPKLLFHYYDKDFNNEADTPDNFQSRRPNTSFCFLDIRSPGLGDTAMYLCATSREVPSSYNEQFFGPGTRLTVL.